These 7 T cell receptor beta chains originate from one sample sequenced in a study of blood T cells in healthy people across ages. For the second PCR, which ran for about 6 to 11 cycles, a sample-barcoded 5' primer and a J-beta primer mix were used. TCRdb analysed the 5' RACE reads with MiXCR anew, one entry per CDR3 protein. This sample carries 650,000 to 900,000 distinct CDR3 sequences, around two thirds of them seen once, and the ten largest clones take 28%. Sequencing used blood. The receptors here all came from a man aged 25 to 45 in good health.

J is TRBJ2-5 and V is TRBV9; 7 positions match TRBD2. The V and J ends lost 5 bases and 2 bases, in that order; junction bases with no gene match: 3. This CDR3 has 13 amino acids. CDR1 is SGDLS, CDR2 YYNGEE, per germline. The CDR3 region is CASRGGQQETQYF. The CDR3 DNA is TGTGCCAGCAGGGGAGGGCAACAAGAGACCCAGTACTTC.

This chain connects TRBV6-5 to TRBJ2-1; the match to TRBD1 covers 8 bases. V lost 6 bases to trimming and J lost 8 bases; unmatched junction nucleotides: 12. This CDR3 comprises 15 residues. CDR1 is MNHEY and CDR2 is SVGAGI in the germline V gene. The CDR3 coding sequence is TGTGCCAGCAGACCTGGACAGGGTCAGGGCTATGAGCAGTTCTTC. Translation gives CASRPGQGQGYEQFF.

The chain is built from TRBV7-3 and TRBJ2-4; possible D gene TRBD1, 5 bases. Judging by the DNA end, TRBJ2-7 fits better; the J call may be wrong. Germline V gives CDR1 SGHTA, CDR2 FQGTGA. CDR3 length equals 14 residues. CDR3 in amino acids: CASSLNDDSYEQYF. The DNA of the CDR3 is TGTGCCAGCAGCTTGAATGATGACAGTTACGAGCAGTACTTC.

This chain connects TRBV5-1 to TRBJ2-3; TRBD2 is a possible D gene (6 bases). The CDR3 runs 16 residues. Germline CDR1 and CDR2: SGHRS and YFSETQ. The V and J ends lost 7 bases and 4 bases respectively, with 22 bases between them. Here the CDR3 reads CASAPSIGGGADTQYF. The CDR3 DNA follows: TGCGCCAGCGCCCCCTCCATCGGGGGTGGCGCAGATACGCAGTATTTT.

The V call is TRBV12-3 or TRBV12-4, the J call TRBJ1-6; D gene uncertain. The length of the CDR3 is 17 residues. V was cut by 10 bases and J by 2 bases, with 21 bases left in between. The CDR3 region has the DNA TGTGCCACCAGCCTAGGAGTGGGTAAAGCCTATAATTCACCCCTCCACTTT. Its translation: CATSLGVGKAYNSPLHF.

In this sample, this clonotype turned up a few times. The chain uses TRBV7-9 and TRBJ2-3; 8 nucleotides agree with TRBD2. The V segment lost 4 bases and the J segment 2 bases; nucleotides outside the gene matches: 5. The CDR3 extends over 15 amino acids. Germline V gene lookup returns CDR1 SEHNR and CDR2 FQNEAQ (reference sequence). This chain's CDR3 is CASSYTSGVTDTQYF. DNA of the CDR3: TGTGCCAGCAGCTATACTAGCGGAGTCACAGATACGCAGTATTTT.

V and J are TRBV30 and TRBJ1-5, with D possibly TRBD1 on 6 matching bases. The CDR3 loop spans 13 amino acids. The V end was cut by 0 bases, the J end by 7 bases, with 10 bases between. Germline V gene sequence: CDR1 GTSNPN, CDR2 SVGIG (reference sequence). CDR3 coding DNA: TGTGCCTGGAGTGTACGGCAGGGGCAGCCCCAGCATTTT. This encodes CAWSVRQGQPQHF.